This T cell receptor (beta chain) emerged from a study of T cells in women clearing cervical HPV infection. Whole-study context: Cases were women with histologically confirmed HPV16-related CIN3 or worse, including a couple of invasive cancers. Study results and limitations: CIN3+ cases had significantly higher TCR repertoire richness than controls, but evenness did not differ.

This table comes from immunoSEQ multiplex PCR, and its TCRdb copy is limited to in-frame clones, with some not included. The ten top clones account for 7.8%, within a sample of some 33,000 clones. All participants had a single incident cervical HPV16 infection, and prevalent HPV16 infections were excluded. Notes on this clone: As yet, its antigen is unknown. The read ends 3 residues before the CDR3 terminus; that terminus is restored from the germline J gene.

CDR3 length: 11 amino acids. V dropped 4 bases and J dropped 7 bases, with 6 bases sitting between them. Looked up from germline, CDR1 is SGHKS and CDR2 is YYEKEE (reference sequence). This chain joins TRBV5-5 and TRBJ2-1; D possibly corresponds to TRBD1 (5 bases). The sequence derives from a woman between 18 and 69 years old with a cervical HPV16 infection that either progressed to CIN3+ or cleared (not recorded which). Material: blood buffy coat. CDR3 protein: CASSGANEQFF. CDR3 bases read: TGTGCCAGCAGCGGGGCGAATGAG.